The 14 T cell receptor beta chains below were found in one sample sequenced in a study of shared T cell receptors in the human thymus. Generated by immunoSEQ multiplex PCR, the TCRdb table keeps only in-frame clones and is missing some. The repertoire consists of roughly 660,000 clones, with 88% occurring once and the leading ten covering 0.0095% to 0.012%. Separately, the same data were catalogued under a study of human thymus T cells.

Sequenced input: thymocytes. Receptors were obtained from a boy less than two years old with a congenital heart defect.

This clone occurred once. The gene calls are TRBV29-1 and TRBJ2-4, with a possible D match to TRBD2 (6 bases). Trimming cost V 7 bases and J 5 bases, with 12 bases left between them. Per the germline V gene, CDR1 is SQVTM and CDR2 is ANQGSEA. This CDR3 comprises 12 residues. CDR3 sequence (DNA): TGCAGCGGGTTAGGAGGGCAAAACATTCAGTACTTC. Translating gives CSGLGGQNIQYF.

This clone was counted between two and nine times. The chain carries TRBV27 and TRBJ1-5; D uncertain. This CDR3 has 13 amino acids. Trimming removed 5 bases from V and 4 bases from J, with 9 bases in between. CDR1 is MNHEY, CDR2 SMNVEV, per germline (reference sequence). CDR3 nucleotide sequence: TGTGCCAGCAGTCCCCGTCCGAATCAGCCCCAGCATTTT. This gives the protein CASSPRPNQPQHF.

This chain joins TRBV28 and TRBJ2-3; 7 positions agree with TRBD1. V lost 5 bases, J lost 1 base, and 21 bases stayed unmatched. The CDR3 contains 20 residues. Germline CDR1 is MDHEN and CDR2 is SYDVKM. CDR3 loop: CASSTTSSPYRGGGTDTQYF. The DNA of the CDR3 is TGTGCCAGCAGTACGACGTCGAGCCCGTACAGGGGTGGTGGCACAGATACGCAGTATTTT.

The gene calls are TRBV15 and TRBJ2-2, with TRBD1 matching 12 bases. Unmatched junction bases numbered 13, after V lost 1 base and J lost 1 base. Looked up from germline, CDR1 is LNHNV and CDR2 is YYDKDF (reference sequence). The CDR3 sequence is 21 residues long. The CDR3, as DNA: TGTGCCACCAGCAGAGCTACGTCGGGACAGGGGGCGGGAGAGAACACCGGGGAGCTGTTTTTT. It translates to CATSRATSGQGAGENTGELFF.

The V gene is TRBV9, the J gene TRBJ2-5, with D perhaps matching TRBD1 (5 bases). Per germline, CDR1 SGDLS and CDR2 YYNGEE. V lost 0 bases, J lost 3 bases, and 12 bases lay in between. The CDR3 has 15 residues. CDR3 protein: CASSVGDRNKETQYF. CDR3 sequence (DNA): TGTGCCAGCAGCGTAGGAGACAGAAACAAAGAGACCCAGTACTTC.

The chain joins TRBV7-8 to TRBJ2-7; a possible D gene is TRBD2 (7 bases). Trimming took 4 bases from V and 1 from J, leaving 20 bases between them. Germline assignment: CDR1 SGHVS and CDR2 FQNEAQ. The CDR3 contains 17 residues. The CDR3 reads CASSSHTGGQTSYEQYF. CDR3 bases: TGTGCCAGCAGCTCCCACACCGGGGGGCAGACTTCCTACGAGCAGTACTTC.

V and J are TRBV27 and TRBJ2-3, with 12 bases aligning to TRBD2. The V gene end was trimmed by 4 bases and the J gene end by 4 bases; junction bases not matched to a gene: 9. The CDR3 runs to 17 residues. The germline V gene encodes CDR1 MNHEY and CDR2 SMNVEV (reference sequence). In DNA form, the CDR3 reads TGTGCCAGCAGTTCCCACCCTAGCGGGAGGGCCCCAGATACGCAGTATTTT. Translated: CASSSHPSGRAPDTQYF.

The chain recombines TRBV5-6 with TRBJ1-1; 12 positions agree with TRBD1. The CDR3 runs 17 residues. CDR1 and CDR2 (germline): SGHDT, YYEEEE. After removal of 4 bases from V and 6 bases from J, the junction contained 13 bases not matched to a gene. This CDR3 reads CASSPGQGAHPFPEAFF. The CDR3 DNA is TGTGCCAGCAGCCCGGGACAGGGGGCCCACCCTTTCCCTGAAGCTTTCTTT.

This chain joins TRBV6-1 and TRBJ2-7, with TRBD2 matching over 7 bases. CDR3 length: 15 residues. Losses at the gene ends were 7 bases for V and 5 bases for J; bases not matched to a gene: 14. Germline lookup yields CDR1 MNHNS and CDR2 SASEGT. In DNA, the CDR3 is TGTGCCAGCACCCCGCGGGACTACCCTTTCCACGAGCAGTACTTC. It encodes CASTPRDYPFHEQYF.

The chain combines TRBV28 with TRBJ2-5, with 7 bases lining up with TRBD2. Trimming took 4 bases from V and 4 from J; bases not matched to a gene: 9. This CDR3 comprises 15 residues. The germline V gene encodes CDR1 MDHEN and CDR2 SYDVKM. The CDR3 loop reads CASSSLPGGRETQYF. The CDR3, as DNA: TGTGCCAGCAGTTCCCTTCCGGGGGGTAGAGAGACCCAGTACTTC.

The genes are TRBV12-5 and TRBJ2-7, with TRBD2 matching 9 bases. Germline trimming cut 0 bases from V and 3 bases from J; bases unmatched to any gene: 18. The germline CDR1 and CDR2 sequences are LGHNT and FRNRAP. The CDR3 extends over 20 amino acids. The CDR3 here is CASGLVKSDFSLAGFYEQYF. The DNA for the CDR3 is TGTGCTAGTGGTTTGGTAAAAAGTGACTTCTCGCTAGCGGGATTCTACGAGCAGTACTTC.

This clone was counted once. This sequence joins TRBV27 and TRBJ2-2, with TRBD2 matching over 8 bases. The trim removed 8 bases at V and 6 bases at J, leaving 8 bases unmatched. The CDR3 length is 14 residues. From germline, CDR1 is MNHEY and CDR2 SMNVEV (reference sequence). Here the CDR3 reads CASGSGLASGELFF. Here the CDR3 DNA reads TGTGCCAGCGGAAGCGGACTAGCTTCCGGGGAGCTGTTTTTT.

This sequence joins TRBV27 and TRBJ2-7, with D possibly TRBD2 on 5 matching bases. Trimming stripped 0 bases from V and 4 bases from J, with 7 bases between. CDR1 and CDR2 (germline): MNHEY, SMNVEV (reference sequence). This CDR3 is 13 amino acids long. Here the CDR3 DNA reads TGTGCCAGCAGTTTATCGAGGGTATACGAGCAGTACTTC. This gives the protein CASSLSRVYEQYF.

This chain links TRBV18 with TRBJ1-2; 7 nucleotides match TRBD1. This CDR3 region has 17 residues. Germline CDR1 reads KGHSH; CDR2 reads LQKENI. Trimming removed 2 bases from V and 4 bases from J; junction bases left unmatched: 13. In DNA form, the CDR3 reads TGTGCCAGCTCACCAAAGGTCCCAGGGGGTTCCTCCTATGGCTACACCTTC. Protein: CASSPKVPGGSSYGYTF.